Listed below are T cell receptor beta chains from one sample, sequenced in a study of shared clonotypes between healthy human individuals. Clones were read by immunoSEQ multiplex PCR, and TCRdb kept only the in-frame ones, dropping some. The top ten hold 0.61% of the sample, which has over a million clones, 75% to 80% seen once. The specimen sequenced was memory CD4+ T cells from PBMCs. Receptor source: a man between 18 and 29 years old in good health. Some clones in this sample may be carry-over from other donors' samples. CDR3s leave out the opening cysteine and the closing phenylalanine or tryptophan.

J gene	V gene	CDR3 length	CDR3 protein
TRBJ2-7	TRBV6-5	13	ASSPPGRDSYEQY
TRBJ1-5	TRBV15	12	ATSPTPSNQPQH
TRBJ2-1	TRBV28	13	ASSLLAPRGHEQF
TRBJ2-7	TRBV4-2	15	ASSQEGPTEPTYEQY
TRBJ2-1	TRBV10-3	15	AISGRTSGRLYNEQF
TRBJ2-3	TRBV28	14	ASSLYPGHTTDTQY
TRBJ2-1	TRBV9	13	ASSGTSGSYNEQF
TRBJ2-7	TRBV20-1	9	SATGLSGQY
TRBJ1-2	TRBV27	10	ASRGRVGGYT
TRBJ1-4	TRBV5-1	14	ASSLRREGGNEKLF
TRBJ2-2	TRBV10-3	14	AISDPGTGVTGELF
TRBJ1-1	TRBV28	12	AIGRNRGLTEAF
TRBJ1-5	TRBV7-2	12	ASSRGDRYQPQH
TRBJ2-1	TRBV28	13	ASLTGTSAFNEQF
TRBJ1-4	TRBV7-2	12	ASSRQHGGEKLF
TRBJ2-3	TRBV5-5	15	ASSPVIAGVVGDTQY
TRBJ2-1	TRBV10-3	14	AISGTSGSSYNEQF
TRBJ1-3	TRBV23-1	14	ASSHSGQDSGNTIY
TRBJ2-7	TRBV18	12	ASSLRGGGYEQY
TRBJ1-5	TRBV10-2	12	ASSDAGSYQPQH
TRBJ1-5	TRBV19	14	ASSILGLGSNQPQH
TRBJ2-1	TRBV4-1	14	ASSQEGTGYSNEQF
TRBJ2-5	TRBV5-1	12	ASSWGQGAMAQY
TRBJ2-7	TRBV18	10	ASSSRDKLQY
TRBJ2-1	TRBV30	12	AWNRLALYNEQF